This T cell receptor beta chain comes out of a study of blood T cell repertoires in COVID-19. About the research overall: Sites across the United States, Italy and Spain contributed samples from acute and convalescent COVID-19. From T cells, B-cell-depleted T cells, or PBMCs came the material, which was cDNA or gDNA.

Germline lookup yields CDR1 LNHNV and CDR2 YYDKDF (reference sequence). This CDR3 contains 14 residues. V was clipped by 5 bases and J by 4 bases, with 12 bases between them. Authors' data handling: Cell counts per sample came from amplifying reference gene primers. TCRdb keeps only in-frame clones here, not all; method: immunoSEQ multiplex PCR. The V and J calls and the clone size are those of that table, but D and trimming were determined from the DNA. Of about 340,000 clones in the sample, over 70% were seen once. This chain links TRBV15 with TRBJ1-3, with D unresolved. This TCR was recovered from a man under 40 with active or convalescent COVID-19. The sequenced sample was peripheral blood. The CDR3 sequence is CATSRRSSGNTIYF. The CDR3 DNA reads TGTGCCACCAGCCGTCGGTCCTCAGGAAACACCATATATTTT.